The clone carrying this T cell receptor (beta chain) was counted only a few times. Its specificity is unknown. Amplification yielded TCR beta CDR3 regions, with RNA transcripts as the source. A first-round RT-PCR of the TCR CDR3 used the HTBI primer set. TCRdb analysed the multiplex PCR reads with MiXCR anew, one entry per CDR3 protein. Counted here are 490,000 or so distinct CDR3 sequences, less than 25% occurring once; the ten biggest clones make up around 54%. Based on clinical symptoms, serum thyroxine and TRAb, thyroid ultrasound and orbital computed tomography, diagnoses were reached. PBMCs were sourced from about 10 ml fresh peripheral blood. This specimen comes from a study of T cells in Graves' hyperthyroidism and ophthalmopathy. About the research overall: Peripheral blood was drawn at first diagnosis, prior to all treatment.

The study, taken as a whole, reports: A model of 13 V-J pairs discriminated ophthalmopathy from stable hyperthyroidism.

The source is a woman aged 70-85 years with Graves' ophthalmopathy. The sample consisted of blood.

In nucleotides, the CDR3 is TGTGCCAGCAGCCAAGAGGTAGGGGGCGGTTTTCAAGAGACCCAGTACTTC. It translates to CASSQEVGGGFQETQYF. The chain has TRBV4-2 and TRBJ2-5; 7 nucleotides line up with TRBD1. There are 17 residues in the CDR3. Trimming cost V 0 bases and J 2 bases; bases outside gene matches: 9. In germline, CDR1 is LGHNA, CDR2 YNFKEQ.